Listed below are T cell receptor beta chains from one sample, sequenced in a study of cytomegalovirus exposure and HLA in healthy donors. The method was immunoSEQ multiplex PCR; TCRdb's version includes in-frame clones alone and lacks a portion of them. Among about 72,000 clones listed, approximately 82% were seen once. Sequencing input: PBMCs. These receptors all come from a man between 18 and 29 years old in good health and CMV-seronegative. The CDR3 runs from the conserved cysteine through the conserved F or W.

v_call: TRBV10-3; cdr3_aa: CAISGGQGKSYEQYF
v_call: TRBV15; cdr3_aa: CATSRGTSGRSNEQFF
v_call: TRBV15; cdr3_aa: CATSPDRSNYGYTF
v_call: TRBV4-3; cdr3_aa: CASSQDLADEQFF
v_call: TRBV4-3; cdr3_aa: CASSQGAGGIGEQYF
v_call: TRBV18; cdr3_aa: CASSPRIMRVEAGANVLTF
v_call: TRBV7-2; cdr3_aa: CASSPRAGFTDTQYF
v_call: TRBV7-9; cdr3_aa: CASSFVQTGELFF
v_call: TRBV27; cdr3_aa: CASSLWAGARETQYF
v_call: TRBV9; cdr3_aa: CASSVVGDPNSPLHF
v_call: TRBV7-8; cdr3_aa: CASTQSRTGHYGYTF
v_call: TRBV5-8; cdr3_aa: CASSLYGRSYEQYF
v_call: TRBV5-1; cdr3_aa: CASSLEPGNQPQHF
v_call: TRBV7-2; cdr3_aa: CASSRTDRPPYEQYF
v_call: TRBV5-1; cdr3_aa: CASSFPGTSGRTYNEQFF
v_call: TRBV4-3; cdr3_aa: CASSPGTSGVYEQYF
v_call: TRBV30; cdr3_aa: CAWSGGLNSGNTIYF
v_call: TRBV7-3; cdr3_aa: CASSKGTLQETQYF
v_call: TRBV7-3; cdr3_aa: CASSSRTGRTGELFF
v_call: TRBV9; cdr3_aa: CASSQGTGLGNTIYF
v_call: TRBV4-3; cdr3_aa: CASSQASGTSYGYTF
v_call: TRBV7-8; cdr3_aa: CASSSGGFTEAFF
v_call: TRBV28; cdr3_aa: CASSLAGGSEKLFF
v_call: TRBV4-1; cdr3_aa: CASSQGRLDEQYF
v_call: TRBV6-1; cdr3_aa: CASSLSLEETQYF
v_call: TRBV5-1; cdr3_aa: CASSSGTWAQSATGELFF
v_call: TRBV9; cdr3_aa: CASSPAPTSGRFHEQYF
v_call: TRBV10-1; cdr3_aa: CARRQTYEQYF
v_call: TRBV19; cdr3_aa: CASKVDRGLSEAFF